The 24 T cell receptor beta chains below all came from one sample that was sequenced in a study of EBV T-cell therapy then PD-1 blockade in nasopharyngeal carcinoma (dated by TCRdb to the early 2020s). Which antigens these TCRs recognize remains unknown. Library generation was performed with the immunoSEQ multiplex PCR assay. The immuneACCESS repertoire file appears here via TCRdb, limited to in-frame rearrangements. These files lack a portion of the clones; in checked studies, under half of the deficit traces to unresolved V genes, and the cause of the others is not known. In this sample the table shows over 20,000 clones, around 80% of which occur a single time. The ten largest make up 25% to 40% of the sample. Explained via the paper, the time point label denotes: 266 days after commencement of treatment, after nivolumab therapy. The sample's treatment or condition label, in plain terms: AdE1-LMPpoly-expanded autologous EBV-specific T-cell therapy followed by anti-PD-1 nivolumab.

The specimen comprised CD8+ T cells from blood, sampled at approximately day 250 from a patient whose treatment included autologous EBV-specific T cells and nivolumab. The source is a man in his forties or fifties with nasopharyngeal carcinoma.

This rearrangement joins TRBV4-3 to TRBJ2-7; no clear D gene. CDR3 length: 14 residues. Germline V lookup: CDR1 LGHNA, CDR2 YSLEER. The ends were cut back, 0 bases at V and 2 bases at J, with 8 bases in the middle. CDR3 region: CASSQESGAYEQYF. Written as DNA, the CDR3 is TGCGCCAGCAGCCAAGAATCCGGTGCCTACGAGCAGTACTTC.

The chain's CDR3 is CASSLAGGPSYEQYF. As DNA, the CDR3 is TGCGCCAGCAGCTTGGCGGGGGGGCCTAGCTACGAGCAGTACTTC. The V call is TRBV5-1, the J call TRBJ2-7, with 8 bases matching TRBD2. CDR1 and CDR2 from the germline V gene are SGHRS and YFSETQ. V lost 0 bases, J lost 3 bases, and 5 bases stayed unmatched. This CDR3 is 15 amino acids long.

V is TRBV18 and J is TRBJ2-7; a weak D match, TRBD2 (6 bases). CDR1 is KGHSH, CDR2 LQKENI, per germline. This CDR3 has 16 amino acids. The ends were cut back, 3 bases at V and 0 bases at J, with 15 bases in the middle. The CDR3 loop reads CASSPGGVGDSYEQYF. The CDR3 nucleotides read TGTGCCAGCTCACCGGGCGGGGTGGGGGACTCCTACGAGCAGTACTTC.

This clone was seen a handful of times. The V call is TRBV4-2, the J call TRBJ2-6, with D maybe TRBD1 (6 bases). With 3 bases removed from V and 2 bases from J, the gap between germline ends came to 11 bases. The CDR3 is 16 amino acids. CDR1 is LGHNA, CDR2 YNFKEQ, per germline. The DNA of the CDR3 is TGTGCCAGCAGCCATGAATCAGGGGCTGGGGCCAACGTCCTGACTTTC. Its translation: CASSHESGAGANVLTF.

J is TRBJ2-7 and V is TRBV3-1 (or the pseudogene TRBV3-2), with D hard to call. Germline CDR1 reads LGHDT; CDR2 reads YNNKEL (reference sequence). Trimming shortened V by 0 bases and J by 2 bases, and 14 bases separated the two germline ends. The CDR3 has 16 amino acids. DNA of the CDR3: TGTGCCAGCAGCCAAGAAGGGCAGCTAAAGACCTACGAGCAGTACTTC. This sequence encodes CASSQEGQLKTYEQYF.

The CDR3 loop is CASSPWTGGARQPQHF. The CDR3 region has the DNA TGTGCCAGCAGCCCCTGGACAGGGGGCGCAAGGCAGCCCCAGCATTTT. The chain combines TRBV5-6 with TRBJ1-5; TRBD1 agrees at 11 bases. The length of the CDR3 is 16 residues. With V trimmed by 4 bases and J by 7 bases, 10 bases remained unmatched. Germline CDR1 and CDR2: SGHDT and YYEEEE.

The gene calls are TRBV7-7 and TRBJ2-1; D gene uncertain. Trimming stripped 3 bases from V and 7 bases from J, with 16 bases between. In germline, CDR1 is SSHAT, CDR2 FNYEAQ (reference sequence). The CDR3 sequence is 15 residues long. The CDR3 nucleotides are TGTGCCAGCAGCTTTGGGATAGGCTTAGGGAATGAGCAGTTCTTC. This gives the protein CASSFGIGLGNEQFF.

V usage is TRBV5-4 and J usage is TRBJ2-1, with D unresolved. This CDR3 contains 14 residues. Germline CDR1 and CDR2: SGHNT and YYREEE (reference sequence). The V end lost 2 bases, the J end lost 5 bases, and 11 bases lay between the germline ends. The CDR3 is CASSFGGADNEQFF. Here the CDR3 DNA reads TGTGCCAGCAGCTTTGGTGGTGCAGACAATGAGCAGTTCTTC.

The chain couples TRBV6-5 to TRBJ2-2; no clear D. The V gene's germline CDR1 is MNHEY and CDR2 SVGAGI. Trimming removed 1 base from V and 1 base from J, with 10 bases in between. The CDR3 has 16 amino acids. The CDR3 protein is CASSYYDPKNTGELFF. In nucleotides, the CDR3 is TGTGCCAGCAGTTACTACGACCCAAAGAACACCGGGGAGCTGTTTTTT.

This clone has more than one count but fewer than ten. This rearrangement joins TRBV2 to TRBJ2-7, with 11 nucleotides matching TRBD2. The V segment lost 5 bases and the J segment 5 bases; nucleotides outside the gene matches: 14. Germline V gene sequence: CDR1 SNHLY, CDR2 FYNNEI. This CDR3 contains 17 residues. CDR3: CASSFTSGGQQMNEQYF. The CDR3 DNA reads TGTGCCAGCAGTTTCACTAGCGGGGGACAACAGATGAACGAGCAGTACTTC.

The chain carries TRBV9 and TRBJ1-5; D might be TRBD1 (5 bases). The CDR3 loop spans 14 amino acids. In germline, CDR1 is SGDLS, CDR2 YYNGEE. V shed 4 bases and J shed 9 bases, with 17 bases lying between them. CDR3 protein: CASSPQPGIRPQHF. The CDR3 DNA reads as TGTGCCAGCAGCCCTCAACCAGGGATTCGGCCCCAGCATTTT.

This clone was counted once. This chain uses TRBV6-2 or TRBV6-3 with TRBJ2-1; 13 positions match TRBD2. Germline CDR1 is MNHEY and CDR2 is SVGEGT. Losses at the gene ends were 5 bases for V and 8 bases for J; bases not matched to a gene: 6. The CDR3 is made up of 15 amino acids. For the CDR3, the DNA is TGTGCCAGCAGTCCGGGGACTAGCGGGGCCGATGAGCAGTTCTTC. Protein sequence: CASSPGTSGADEQFF.

The V gene is TRBV6-5, the J gene TRBJ1-2; the match to TRBD1 covers 9 bases. This CDR3 contains 15 residues. V lost 2 bases and J lost 6; bases outside the gene matches: 7. Per germline, CDR1 MNHEY and CDR2 SVGAGI. The CDR3 DNA follows: TGTGCCAGCAGTTACCAAACAGGGGGCGGGGATGGCTACACCTTC. Translated: CASSYQTGGGDGYTF.

The chain joins TRBV6-1 to TRBJ1-4; the D gene is possibly TRBD1 (5 bases). Per the germline V gene, CDR1 is MNHNS and CDR2 is SASEGT. Trimming removed 5 bases at V and 10 bases at J, with 8 bases between. This CDR3 contains 11 residues. The CDR3 DNA reads TGTGCCAGCAGTTATGGGGGAAAACTGTTTTTT. This gives the protein CASSYGGKLFF.

V gene TRBV9 combines with J gene TRBJ2-1, with D tentatively TRBD1 or TRBD2 (5 bases each). Trimming took 1 base from V and 10 from J, leaving 15 bases between them. Germline-derived CDR1 and CDR2 are SGDLS and YYNGEE. The CDR3 has 14 residues. The CDR3 nucleotides read TGTGCCAGCAGCGTAAAGGGGACCCGGAGGGAGCAGTTCTTC. Its protein is CASSVKGTRREQFF.

CDR3 residues: CASSDRRAGSTSGANVLTF. In nucleotides, the CDR3 is TGTGCCAGCAGCGATAGGCGGGCGGGATCCACCTCTGGGGCCAACGTCCTGACTTTC. The chain combines TRBV9 with TRBJ2-6; a possible D gene is TRBD2 (6 bases). There are 19 residues in the CDR3. V gave up 3 bases and J gave up 0 bases, with 19 bases separating them. Germline V gene data show CDR1 as SGDLS and CDR2 as YYNGEE.

The chain carries TRBV5-1 and TRBJ1-2; D not resolved. Per germline, CDR1 SGHRS and CDR2 YFSETQ. The CDR3 is 12 residues long. Trimming removed 0 bases at V and 6 bases at J, with 6 bases between. The CDR3 sequence is CASSLGNDGYTF. The CDR3 DNA sequence: TGCGCCAGCAGCTTGGGAAACGATGGCTACACCTTC.

The gene calls are TRBV19 and TRBJ1-3, with D perhaps matching TRBD1 (6 bases). V lost 7 bases and J 0 bases, leaving 13 bases between the germline ends. This CDR3 is 15 amino acids long. CDR1 and CDR2 (germline): LNHDA, SQIVND (reference sequence). The CDR3 DNA is TGTGCCAGTACCACGACAGGCCGCTCTGGAAACACCATATATTTT. It codes for CASTTTGRSGNTIYF.

This clone showed up just once. The V call is TRBV27, the J call TRBJ2-7, with D perhaps matching TRBD1 or TRBD2 (5 bases each). The germline V and J ends were trimmed by 5 bases and 4 bases, with 15 bases remaining between them. This CDR3 comprises 14 residues. CDR1 and CDR2 from the germline V gene are MNHEY and SMNVEV (reference sequence). CDR3 in amino acids: CASSPVDRGYEQYF. The CDR3 DNA reads as TGTGCCAGCAGTCCCGTTGACAGAGGGTACGAGCAGTACTTC.

This clone came up once. The gene calls are TRBV6-4 and TRBJ2-3; 10 bases line up with TRBD2. CDR1 and CDR2 from the germline V gene are MRHNA and SNTAGT. This CDR3 has 14 residues. The ends lost 5 bases at V and 2 bases at J; junction bases unmatched: 1. The CDR3, as DNA: TGTGCCAGCAGTACTAGCGGGGACACAGATACGCAGTATTTT. It specifies CASSTSGDTDTQYF.

The rearrangement uses TRBV7-9 and TRBJ1-2; possible D gene TRBD1, 6 bases. The CDR3 runs to 14 residues. Germline-derived CDR1 and CDR2 are SEHNR and FQNEAQ (reference sequence). V was shortened by 8 bases and J by 0 bases, with 13 bases between the two germline ends. The CDR3: CASEGQTANYGYTF. CDR3 nucleotides: TGTGCCAGCGAAGGACAGACGGCTAACTATGGCTACACCTTC.

The chain is built from TRBV27 and TRBJ2-7; D perhaps matches TRBD2 (5 bases). Trimming left V 2 bases short and J 7 bases short, with 15 bases between. Looked up from germline, CDR1 is MNHEY and CDR2 is SMNVEV (reference sequence). The CDR3 has 14 amino acids. The DNA of the CDR3 is TGTGCCAGCAGTTTAGGGTCTAGCCCGCGTGAGCAGTACTTC. Amino acid sequence: CASSLGSSPREQYF.

The rearrangement links TRBV6-2 or TRBV6-3 to TRBJ2-1; TRBD2 matches at 8 bases. Per the germline V gene, CDR1 is MNHEY and CDR2 is SVGEGT. This CDR3 has 17 residues. Trimming at V came to 2 bases and at J to 3 bases, leaving 9 bases not matched to a gene. The CDR3 nucleotides read TGTGCCAGCAGTTACCTCATCCGGGGGGGATTCTACAATGAGCAGTTCTTC. Translation gives CASSYLIRGGFYNEQFF.

The rearrangement uses TRBV5-6 and TRBJ2-1; D is uncertain. The CDR3 is made up of 11 amino acids. Germline CDR1 is SGHDT and CDR2 is YYEEEE. Trimming stripped 4 bases from V and 15 bases from J, with 14 bases between. The CDR3 bases are TGTGCCAGCAGCCTTGGGCAGGTGGGGTTCTTC. This gives the protein CASSLGQVGFF.